This T cell receptor beta chain emerged from a study of T cells in Graves' hyperthyroidism and ophthalmopathy. As concerns this clonotype: Its antigen is currently unknown. This could be a read error, since a much larger clone is one nucleotide away.

Amplification of TCR beta CDR3 regions was performed using RNA transcripts as template. During a first-round RT-PCR of the TCR CDR3, the HTBI primer set was used. TCRdb re-called the multiplex PCR reads through MiXCR, storing one row per CDR3 protein. Of hundreds of thousands of distinct CDR3 sequences in the sample, approximately 16% were seen once. Study results and limitations: Blood also held most thyroid clonotypes expanded beyond 0.001.

The CDR3 has 15 amino acids. Germline lookup yields CDR1 DFQATT and CDR2 SNEGSKA (reference sequence). The chain carries TRBV20-1 and TRBJ2-1, with D tentatively TRBD1 (9 bases). The receptor was isolated from a woman aged 55 to 70 with Graves' ophthalmopathy. Sequenced: blood. The CDR3 nucleotides are TGCAGTGCTAGCCGGGAGGGACAGGGAGTACGTGAGCGGTTCTTC. It yields the protein CSASREGQGVRERFF.